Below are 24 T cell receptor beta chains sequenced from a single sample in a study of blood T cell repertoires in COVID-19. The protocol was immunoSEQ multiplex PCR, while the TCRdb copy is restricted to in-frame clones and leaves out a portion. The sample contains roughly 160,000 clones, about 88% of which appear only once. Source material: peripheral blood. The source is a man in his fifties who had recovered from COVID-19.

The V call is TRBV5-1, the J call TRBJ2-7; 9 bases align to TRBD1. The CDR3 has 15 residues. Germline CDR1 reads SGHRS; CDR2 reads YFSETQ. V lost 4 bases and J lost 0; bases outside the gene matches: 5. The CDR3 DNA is TGCGCCAGCAGCCCCGACAGGGGGATCTCCTACGAGCAGTACTTC. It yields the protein CASSPDRGISYEQYF.

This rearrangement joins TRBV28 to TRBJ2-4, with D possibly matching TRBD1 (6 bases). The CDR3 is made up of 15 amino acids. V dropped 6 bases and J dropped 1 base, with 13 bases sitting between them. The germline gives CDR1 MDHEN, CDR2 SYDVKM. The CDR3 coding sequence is TGTGCCAGCAGCGAACAGGGTTCGGCCAAAAACATTCAGTACTTC. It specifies CASSEQGSAKNIQYF.

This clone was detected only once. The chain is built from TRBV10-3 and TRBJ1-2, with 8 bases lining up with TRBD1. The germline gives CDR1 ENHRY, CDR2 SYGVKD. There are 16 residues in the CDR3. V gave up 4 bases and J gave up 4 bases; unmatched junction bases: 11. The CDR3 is CAISADVTTGGYGYTF. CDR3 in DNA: TGTGCCATCAGTGCAGACGTGACTACAGGGGGCTATGGCTACACCTTC.

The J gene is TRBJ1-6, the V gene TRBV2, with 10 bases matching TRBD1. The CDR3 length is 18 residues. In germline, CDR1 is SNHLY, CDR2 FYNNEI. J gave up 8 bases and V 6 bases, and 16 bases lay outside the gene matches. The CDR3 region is CASRKGTRQGAQDSPLHF. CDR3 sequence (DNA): TGTGCCAGCAGGAAGGGAACTAGACAGGGGGCGCAGGATTCACCCCTCCACTTT. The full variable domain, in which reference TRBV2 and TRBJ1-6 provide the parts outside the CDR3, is EPEVTQTPSHQVTQMGQEVILRCVPISNHLYFYWYRQILGQKVEFLVSFYNNEISEKSEIFDDQFSVERPDGSNFTLKIRSTKLEDSAMYFCASRKGTRQGAQDSPLHFGNGTRLTVT.

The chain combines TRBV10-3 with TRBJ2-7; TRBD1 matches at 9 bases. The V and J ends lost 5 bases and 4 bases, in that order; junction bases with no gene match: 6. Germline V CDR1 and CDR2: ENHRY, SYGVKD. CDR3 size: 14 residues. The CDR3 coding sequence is TGTGCCATCAGTACCGGGACAGGGAATTACGAGCAGTACTTC. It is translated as CAISTGTGNYEQYF.

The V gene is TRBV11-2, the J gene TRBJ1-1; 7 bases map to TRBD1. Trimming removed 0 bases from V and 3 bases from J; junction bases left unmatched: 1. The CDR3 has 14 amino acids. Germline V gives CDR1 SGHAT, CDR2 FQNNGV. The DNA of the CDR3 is TGTGCCAGCAGCTTAGACGGGACAGACACTGAAGCTTTCTTT. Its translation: CASSLDGTDTEAFF.

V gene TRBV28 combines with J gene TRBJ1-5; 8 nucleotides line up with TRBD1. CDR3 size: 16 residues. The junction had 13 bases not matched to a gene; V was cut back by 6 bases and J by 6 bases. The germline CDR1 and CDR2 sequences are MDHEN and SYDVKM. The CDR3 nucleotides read TGTGCCAGCAGCCCCCGCGGACAGGGAAAGACTCAGCCCCAGCATTTT. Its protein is CASSPRGQGKTQPQHF.

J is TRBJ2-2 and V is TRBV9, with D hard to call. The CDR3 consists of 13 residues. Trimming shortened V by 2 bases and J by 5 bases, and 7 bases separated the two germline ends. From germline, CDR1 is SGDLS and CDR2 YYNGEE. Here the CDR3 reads CASSVGPTGELFF. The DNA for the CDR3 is TGTGCCAGCAGCGTTGGGCCAACCGGGGAGCTGTTTTTT.

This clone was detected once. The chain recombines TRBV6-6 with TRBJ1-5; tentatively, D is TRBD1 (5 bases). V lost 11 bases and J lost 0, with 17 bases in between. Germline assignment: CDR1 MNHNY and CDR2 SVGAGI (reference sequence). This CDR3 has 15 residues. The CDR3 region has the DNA TGTGCCGTCTCCCTCGGGGGACTTAGCAATCAGCCCCAGCATTTT. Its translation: CAVSLGGLSNQPQHF.

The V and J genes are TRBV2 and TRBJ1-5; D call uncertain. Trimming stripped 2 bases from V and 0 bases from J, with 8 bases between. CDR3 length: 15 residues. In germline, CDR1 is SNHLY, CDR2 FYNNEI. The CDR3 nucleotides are TGTGCCAGCAGTGAATCCAGATATAGCAATCAGCCCCAGCATTTT. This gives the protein CASSESRYSNQPQHF.

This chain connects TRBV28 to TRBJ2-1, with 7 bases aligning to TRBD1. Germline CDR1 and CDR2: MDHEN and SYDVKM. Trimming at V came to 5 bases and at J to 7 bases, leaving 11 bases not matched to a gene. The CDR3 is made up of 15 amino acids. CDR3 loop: CASSPHRGVVNEQFF. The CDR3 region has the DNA TGTGCCAGCAGTCCTCACAGGGGAGTCGTAAATGAGCAGTTCTTC.

The CDR3 DNA reads as TGTGCCAGCAGCTCTCTAGCGGGGGGGCCACCGGGCTCCTACAATGAGCAGTTCTTC. This encodes CASSSLAGGPPGSYNEQFF. The V gene is TRBV7-2, the J gene TRBJ2-1, with TRBD2 matching over 12 bases. Germline CDR1 and CDR2: SGHTA and FQGNSA. The V and J ends lost 4 bases and 0 bases, in that order; junction bases with no gene match: 10. The CDR3 runs to 19 residues.

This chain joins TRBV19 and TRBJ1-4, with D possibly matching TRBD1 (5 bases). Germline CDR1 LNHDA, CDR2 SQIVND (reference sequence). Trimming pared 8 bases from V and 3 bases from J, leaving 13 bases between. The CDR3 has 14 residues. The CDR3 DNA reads TGTGCCAGTCACAAGGGGCGGTCTAATGAAAAACTGTTTTTT. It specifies CASHKGRSNEKLFF.

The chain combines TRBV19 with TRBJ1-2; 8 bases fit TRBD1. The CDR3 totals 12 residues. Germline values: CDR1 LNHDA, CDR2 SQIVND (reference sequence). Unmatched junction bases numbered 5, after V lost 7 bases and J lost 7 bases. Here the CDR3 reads CASMRTGSGYTF. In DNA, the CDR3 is TGTGCCAGTATGCGGACAGGGTCTGGCTACACCTTC.

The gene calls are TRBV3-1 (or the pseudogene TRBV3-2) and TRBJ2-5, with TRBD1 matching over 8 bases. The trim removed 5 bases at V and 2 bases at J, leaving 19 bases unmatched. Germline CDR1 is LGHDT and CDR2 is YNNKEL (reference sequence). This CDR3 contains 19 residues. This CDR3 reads CASSDPAGTGNGVQETQYF. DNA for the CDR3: TGTGCCAGCAGCGACCCGGCCGGGACAGGAAATGGGGTACAAGAGACCCAGTACTTC.

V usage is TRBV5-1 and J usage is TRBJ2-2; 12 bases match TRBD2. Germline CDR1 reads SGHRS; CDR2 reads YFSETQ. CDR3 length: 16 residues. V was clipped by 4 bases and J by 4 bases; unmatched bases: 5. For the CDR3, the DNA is TGCGCCAGCAGCCCAGGACTAGCGGGAACCACCGGGGAGCTGTTTTTT. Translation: CASSPGLAGTTGELFF. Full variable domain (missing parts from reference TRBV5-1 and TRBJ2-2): KAGVTQTPRYLIKTRGQQVTLSCSPISGHRSVSWYQQTPGQGLQFLFEYFSETQRNKGNFPGRFSGRQFSNSRSEMNVSTLELGDSALYLCASSPGLAGTTGELFFGEGSRLTVL.

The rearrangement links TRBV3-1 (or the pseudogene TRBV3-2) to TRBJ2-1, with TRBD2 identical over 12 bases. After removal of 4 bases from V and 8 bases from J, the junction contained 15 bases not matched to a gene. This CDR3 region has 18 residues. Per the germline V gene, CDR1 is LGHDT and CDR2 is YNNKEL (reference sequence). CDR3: CASSPPRDLAGGPHEQFF. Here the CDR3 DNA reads TGTGCCAGCAGCCCCCCCCGGGACCTAGCGGGAGGGCCCCATGAGCAGTTCTTC.

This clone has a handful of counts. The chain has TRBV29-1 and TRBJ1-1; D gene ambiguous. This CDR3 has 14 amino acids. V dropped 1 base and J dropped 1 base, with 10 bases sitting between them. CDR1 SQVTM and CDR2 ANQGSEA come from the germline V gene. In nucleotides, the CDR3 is TGCAGCGTTGAAGCCGGCACGGGGAACACTGAAGCTTTCTTT. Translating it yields CSVEAGTGNTEAFF.

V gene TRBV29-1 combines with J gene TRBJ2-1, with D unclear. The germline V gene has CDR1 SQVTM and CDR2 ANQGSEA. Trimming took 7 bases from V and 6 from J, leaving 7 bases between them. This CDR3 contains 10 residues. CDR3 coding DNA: TGCAGCGGCGGCCTCAATGAGCAGTTCTTC. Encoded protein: CSGGLNEQFF.

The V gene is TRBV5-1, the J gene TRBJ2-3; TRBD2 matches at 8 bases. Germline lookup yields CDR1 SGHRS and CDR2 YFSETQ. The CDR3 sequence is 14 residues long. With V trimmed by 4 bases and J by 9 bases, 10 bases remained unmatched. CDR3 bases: TGCGCCAGCAGCATAAGCGGGAGCCTTGAGACGCAGTATTTT. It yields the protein CASSISGSLETQYF.

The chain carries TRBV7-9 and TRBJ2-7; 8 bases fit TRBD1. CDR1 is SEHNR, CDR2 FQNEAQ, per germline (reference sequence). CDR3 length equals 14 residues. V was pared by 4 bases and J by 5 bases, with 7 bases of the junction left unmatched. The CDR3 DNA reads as TGTGCCAGCAGCTCGGACAGGGAGGCGGACGAGCAGTACTTC. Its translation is CASSSDREADEQYF. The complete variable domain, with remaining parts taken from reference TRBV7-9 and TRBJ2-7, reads DTGVSQNPRHKITKRGQNVTFRCDPISEHNRLYWYRQTLGQGPEFLTYFQNEAQLEKSRLLSDRFSAERPKGSFSTLEIQRTEQGDSAMYLCASSSDREADEQYFGPGTRLTVT.

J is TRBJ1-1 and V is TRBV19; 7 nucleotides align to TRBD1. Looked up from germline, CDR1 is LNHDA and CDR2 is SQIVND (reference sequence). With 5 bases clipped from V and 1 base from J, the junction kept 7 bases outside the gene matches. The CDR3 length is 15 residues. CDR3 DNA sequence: TGTGCCAGTAGTTGGACAGGCATCAAGAACACTGAAGCTTTCTTT. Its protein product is CASSWTGIKNTEAFF.

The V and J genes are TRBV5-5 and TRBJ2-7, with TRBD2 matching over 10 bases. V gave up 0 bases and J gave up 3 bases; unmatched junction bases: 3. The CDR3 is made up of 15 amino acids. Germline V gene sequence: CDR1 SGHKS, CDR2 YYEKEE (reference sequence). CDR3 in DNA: TGTGCCAGCAGCTTGGCTAGCGGGGGCCTCTACGAGCAGTACTTC. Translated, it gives CASSLASGGLYEQYF. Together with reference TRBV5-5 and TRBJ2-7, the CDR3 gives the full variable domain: DAGVTQSPTHLIKTRGQQVTLRCSPISGHKSVSWYQQVLGQGPQFIFQYYEKEERGRGNFPDRFSARQFPNYSSELNVNALLLGDSALYLCASSLASGGLYEQYFGPGTRLTVT.

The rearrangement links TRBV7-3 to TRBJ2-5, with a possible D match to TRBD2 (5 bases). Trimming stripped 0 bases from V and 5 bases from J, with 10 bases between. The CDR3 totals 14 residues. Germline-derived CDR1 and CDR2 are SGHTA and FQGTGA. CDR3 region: CASSLTGGGETQYF. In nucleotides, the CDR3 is TGTGCCAGCAGCTTAACTGGAGGTGGGGAGACCCAGTACTTC.